This T cell receptor beta chain came from a study of T cells in Graves' hyperthyroidism and ophthalmopathy. TCR beta CDR3 regions were amplified from RNA. The study used the HTBI primer set for a first-round RT-PCR of the TCR CDR3. TCRdb called the multiplex PCR reads again in MiXCR, with one record for every CDR3 protein. The sample has approximately 400,000 distinct CDR3 sequences, roughly 14% seen once. Germline V gene lookup returns CDR1 GTSNPN and CDR2 SVGIG (reference sequence). The V gene end was trimmed by 4 bases and the J gene end by 5 bases; junction bases not matched to a gene: 18. The CDR3 consists of 18 residues.

This clonotype originated in a woman younger than 30 with Graves' hyperthyroidism that later progressed to Graves' ophthalmopathy. Sequenced input: blood. The chain employs TRBV30 and TRBJ2-3, with 10 bases fitting TRBD2. The CDR3 coding sequence is TGTGCCTGGAATCTAAGGGTTAGCGGGAGGACCTTAAGAGATACGCAGTATTTT. Translating it yields CAWNLRVSGRTLRDTQYF. Looking up the rest from reference TRBV30 and TRBJ2-3 gives the full variable domain: SQTIHQWPATLVQPVGSPLSLECTVEGTSNPNLYWYRQAAGRGLQLLFYSVGIGQISSEVPQNLSASRPQDRQFILSSKKLLLSDSGFYLCAWNLRVSGRTLRDTQYFGPGTRLTVL.